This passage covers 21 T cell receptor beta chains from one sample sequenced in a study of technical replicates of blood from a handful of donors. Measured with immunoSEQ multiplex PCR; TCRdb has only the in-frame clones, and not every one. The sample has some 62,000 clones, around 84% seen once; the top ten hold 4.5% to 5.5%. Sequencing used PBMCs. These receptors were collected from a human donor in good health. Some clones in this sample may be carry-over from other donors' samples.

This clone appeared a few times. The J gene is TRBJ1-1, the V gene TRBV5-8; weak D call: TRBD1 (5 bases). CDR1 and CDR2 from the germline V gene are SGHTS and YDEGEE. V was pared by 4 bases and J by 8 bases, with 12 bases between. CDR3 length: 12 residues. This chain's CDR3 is CASSPRQPEAFF. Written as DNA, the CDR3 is TGTGCCAGCAGCCCCCGACAGCCCGAAGCTTTCTTT.

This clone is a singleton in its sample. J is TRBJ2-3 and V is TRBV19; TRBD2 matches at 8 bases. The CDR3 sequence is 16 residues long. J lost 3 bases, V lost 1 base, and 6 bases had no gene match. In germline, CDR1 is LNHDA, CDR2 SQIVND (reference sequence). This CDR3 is CASSIGAKRGTDTQYF. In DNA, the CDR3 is TGTGCCAGTAGTATAGGTGCCAAGCGGGGGACAGATACGCAGTATTTT.

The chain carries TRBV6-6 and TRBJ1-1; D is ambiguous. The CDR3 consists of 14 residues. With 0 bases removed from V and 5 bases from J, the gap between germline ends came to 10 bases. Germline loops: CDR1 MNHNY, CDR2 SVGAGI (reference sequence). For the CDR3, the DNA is TGTGCCAGCAGTTACTCGCCGGGGAGTACTGAAGCTTTCTTT. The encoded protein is CASSYSPGSTEAFF.

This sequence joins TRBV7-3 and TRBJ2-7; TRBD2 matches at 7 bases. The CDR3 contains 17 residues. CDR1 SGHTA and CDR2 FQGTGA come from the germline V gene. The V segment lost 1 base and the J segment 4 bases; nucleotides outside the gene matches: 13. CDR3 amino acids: CASSLNRTPRREYEQYF. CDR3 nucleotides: TGTGCCAGCAGCTTAAACCGCACGCCGCGGCGGGAGTACGAGCAGTACTTC.

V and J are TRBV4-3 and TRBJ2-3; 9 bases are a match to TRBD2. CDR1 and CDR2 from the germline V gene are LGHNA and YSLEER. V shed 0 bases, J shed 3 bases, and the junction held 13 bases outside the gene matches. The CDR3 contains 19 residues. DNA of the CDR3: TGCGCCAGCAGCCAAGATCCTTACGCGGGAGGGAGTAAAACAGATACGCAGTATTTT. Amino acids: CASSQDPYAGGSKTDTQYF.

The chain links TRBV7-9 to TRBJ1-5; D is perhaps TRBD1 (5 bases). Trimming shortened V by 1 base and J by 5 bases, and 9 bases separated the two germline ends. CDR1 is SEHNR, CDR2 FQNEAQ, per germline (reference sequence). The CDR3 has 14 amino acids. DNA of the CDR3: TGTGCCAGCAGCTTAGGTTCAGGGCATCAGCCCCAGCATTTT. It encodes CASSLGSGHQPQHF.

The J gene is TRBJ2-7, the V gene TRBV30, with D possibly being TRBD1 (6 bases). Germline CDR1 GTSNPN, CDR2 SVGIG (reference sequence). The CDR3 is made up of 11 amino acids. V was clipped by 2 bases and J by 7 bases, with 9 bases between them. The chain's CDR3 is CAWSSGVEQYF. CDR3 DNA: TGTGCCTGGAGTTCAGGGGTTGAGCAGTACTTC.

Here the CDR3 DNA reads TGTGCCAGCGGAGGGAGGATGGATGGGACCATATATTTT. This codes for CASGGRMDGTIYF. The chain uses TRBV11-2 and TRBJ1-3; D unresolved. V was trimmed by 8 bases and J by 10 bases, leaving 18 bases between them. The CDR3 length is 13 residues. CDR1 SGHAT and CDR2 FQNNGV come from the germline V gene.

The CDR3 loop is CASSLWAAGGYTF. CDR3 sequence (DNA): TGTGCCAGCAGCTTGTGGGCGGCGGGGGGCTACACCTTC. This rearrangement joins TRBV5-6 to TRBJ1-2; D not certain. The V gene's germline CDR1 is SGHDT and CDR2 YYEEEE. V was clipped by 1 base and J by 8 bases, with 12 bases between them. The CDR3 has 13 residues. The entire variable domain, with the rest obtained from reference TRBV5-6 and TRBJ1-2, is as follows: DAGVTQSPTHLIKTRGQQVTLRCSPKSGHDTVSWYQQALGQGPQFIFQYYEEEERQRGNFPDRFSGHQFPNYSSELNVNALLLGDSALYLCASSLWAAGGYTFGSGTRLTVV.

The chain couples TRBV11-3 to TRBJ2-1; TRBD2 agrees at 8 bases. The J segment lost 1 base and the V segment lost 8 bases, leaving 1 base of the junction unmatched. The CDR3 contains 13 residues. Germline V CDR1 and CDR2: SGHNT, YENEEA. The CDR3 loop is CASRGGSYNEQFF. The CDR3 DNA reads TGTGCCAGCCGCGGGGGGTCCTACAATGAGCAGTTCTTC.

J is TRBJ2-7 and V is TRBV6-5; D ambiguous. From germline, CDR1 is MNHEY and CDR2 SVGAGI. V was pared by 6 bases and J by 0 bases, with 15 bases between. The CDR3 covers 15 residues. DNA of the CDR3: TGTGCCAGCAGACCTGGGCTCCTGAGCTCCTACGAGCAGTACTTC. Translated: CASRPGLLSSYEQYF.

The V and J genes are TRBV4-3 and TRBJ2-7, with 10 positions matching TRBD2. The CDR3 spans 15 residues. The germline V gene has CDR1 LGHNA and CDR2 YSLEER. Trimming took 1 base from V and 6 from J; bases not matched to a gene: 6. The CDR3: CASSQASGSALEQYF. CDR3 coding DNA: TGCGCCAGCAGCCAAGCTAGCGGGAGTGCCCTCGAGCAGTACTTC.

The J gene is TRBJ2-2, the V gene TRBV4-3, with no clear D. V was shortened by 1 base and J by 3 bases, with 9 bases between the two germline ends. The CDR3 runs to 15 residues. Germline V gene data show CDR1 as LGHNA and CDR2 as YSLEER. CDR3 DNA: TGCGCCAGCAGCCAAGGCCAACTACACACCGGGGAGCTGTTTTTT. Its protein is CASSQGQLHTGELFF.

The CDR3 region has the DNA TGTGCCAGCAGTGAAGGCGACAGGGGGGAAAACACCATATATTTT. Encoded protein: CASSEGDRGENTIYF. The chain is built from TRBV2 and TRBJ1-3; TRBD1 matches 9 bases. The J segment lost 6 bases and the V segment lost 1 base, leaving 4 bases of the junction unmatched. This CDR3 has 15 amino acids. In germline, CDR1 is SNHLY, CDR2 FYNNEI.

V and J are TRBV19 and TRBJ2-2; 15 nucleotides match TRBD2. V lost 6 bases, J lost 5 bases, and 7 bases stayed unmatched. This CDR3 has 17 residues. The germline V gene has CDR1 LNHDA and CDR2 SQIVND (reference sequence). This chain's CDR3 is CASSLRTSGRGTGELFF. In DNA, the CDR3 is TGTGCCAGTAGCCTAAGGACTAGCGGGAGGGGTACCGGGGAGCTGTTTTTT.

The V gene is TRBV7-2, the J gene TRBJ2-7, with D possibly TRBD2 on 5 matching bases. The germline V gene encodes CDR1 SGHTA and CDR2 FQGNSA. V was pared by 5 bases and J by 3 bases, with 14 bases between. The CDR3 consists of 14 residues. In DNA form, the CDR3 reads TGTGCCAGCAGCACCGCTCGGGGTCTCTACGAGCAGTACTTC. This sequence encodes CASSTARGLYEQYF.

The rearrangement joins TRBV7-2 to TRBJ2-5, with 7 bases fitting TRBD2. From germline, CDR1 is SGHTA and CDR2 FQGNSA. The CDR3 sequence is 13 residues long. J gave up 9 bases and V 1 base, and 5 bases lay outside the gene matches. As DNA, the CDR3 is TGTGCCAGCAGCTTAGAGAGACTAGCTTCCCAGTACTTC. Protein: CASSLERLASQYF.

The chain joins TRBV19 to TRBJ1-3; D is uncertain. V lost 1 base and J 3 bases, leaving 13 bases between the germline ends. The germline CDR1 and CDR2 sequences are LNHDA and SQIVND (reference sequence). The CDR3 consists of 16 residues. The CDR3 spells CASSIGGQTFGNTIYF. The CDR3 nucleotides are TGTGCCAGTAGTATAGGAGGCCAGACTTTTGGAAACACCATATATTTT. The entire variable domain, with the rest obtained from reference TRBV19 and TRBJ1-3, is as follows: DGGITQSPKYLFRKEGQNVTLSCEQNLNHDAMYWYRQDPGQGLRLIYYSQIVNDFQKGDIAEGYSVSREKKESFPLTVTSAQKNPTAFYLCASSIGGQTFGNTIYFGEGSWLTVV.

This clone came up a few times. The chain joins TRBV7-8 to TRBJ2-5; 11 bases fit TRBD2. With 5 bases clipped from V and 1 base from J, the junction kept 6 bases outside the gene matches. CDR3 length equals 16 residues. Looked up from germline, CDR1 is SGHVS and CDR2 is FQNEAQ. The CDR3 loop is CASSGGTSGPQETQYF. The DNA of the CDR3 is TGTGCCAGCAGCGGGGGGACTAGCGGACCCCAAGAGACCCAGTACTTC.

CDR3 region: CASTARTGNTGELFF. The CDR3 nucleotides are TGTGCCAGCACGGCCCGGACAGGGAACACCGGGGAGCTGTTTTTT. The chain employs TRBV2 and TRBJ2-2; 7 nucleotides agree with TRBD1. Trimming cost V 7 bases and J 1 base; bases outside gene matches: 6. Germline CDR1 and CDR2: SNHLY and FYNNEI. This CDR3 has 15 residues.

The CDR3 region has the DNA TGCGCCAGCAGCCAAGTAGCGGGGGGTCCCCAGTACTTC. Protein sequence: CASSQVAGGPQYF. The rearrangement joins TRBV4-1 to TRBJ2-5; TRBD2 agrees at 10 bases. The germline V gene has CDR1 MGHRA and CDR2 YSYEKL. V lost 1 base, J lost 9 bases, and 2 bases stayed unmatched. The CDR3 length is 13 residues.